Listed below are T cell receptor beta chains from one sample, sequenced in a study of blood T cell repertoires in COVID-19. Sequencing used immunoSEQ multiplex PCR; TCRdb keeps in-frame clones, though not all of them. This sample carries approximately 240,000 clones, approximately 86% of them seen once, and the ten largest clones take 3% to 3.5%. Sequences were obtained from peripheral blood. These receptor sequences come from a woman aged 25 to 39 who had recovered from COVID-19. The CDR3 runs from the conserved cysteine through the conserved F or W. D genes are given only for firm matches. Some rows mark clone size as missing; the rest say once, few, many or name a class of expanded clone.

d_call	v_call	j_call	clone_size	cdr3_length	cdr3_nt	cdr3_aa
-	TRBV5-5	TRBJ2-7	-	16	TGTGCCAGCAGCTTGGGTTTGGGGCCCCGCTCCTACGAGCAGTACTTC	CASSLGLGPRSYEQYF
TRBD2	TRBV11-2	TRBJ2-1	-	15	TGTGCCAGCAGCCCAAGTGGGACTAGCGGGGGCCCGCAGTTCTTC	CASSPSGTSGGPQFF
-	TRBV11-2	TRBJ1-2	-	13	TGTGCCAGCAGCCCCGGGGTTGGGGATGGCTACACCTTC	CASSPGVGDGYTF
TRBD2	TRBV7-8	TRBJ2-2	-	17	TGTGCCAGCAGCTTCACTAGCGGGGGGCCGAACACCGGGGAGCTGTTTTTT	CASSFTSGGPNTGELFF
TRBD1	TRBV13	TRBJ2-1	-	15	TGTGCCAGCAGCTTAGGCACCTGGACAGGGAATGAGCAGTTCTTC	CASSLGTWTGNEQFF
-	TRBV5-1	TRBJ1-6	-	16	TGCGCCAGCAGCTTGGCGGTGGGCCTCTATAATTCACCCCTCCACTTT	CASSLAVGLYNSPLHF
-	TRBV7-3	TRBJ1-1	-	16	TGTGCCAGCAGCTTAGAGTCTAGGGGTGGGAACACTGAAGCTTTCTTT	CASSLESRGGNTEAFF
-	TRBV6-5	TRBJ1-1	once	13	TGTGCCAGCAGAGGTCCCTGGGGCGCTGAAGCTTTCTTT	CASRGPWGAEAFF
-	TRBV5-5	TRBJ2-5	-	14	TGTGCCAGCAGCTTGGAGGGGTACCAAGAGACCCAGTACTTC	CASSLEGYQETQYF
-	TRBV10-3	TRBJ1-1	few	13	TGTGCCATCATGCCCAGGGAGAACACTGAAGCTTTCTTT	CAIMPRENTEAFF
-	TRBV11-2	TRBJ2-5	-	14	TGTGCCAGCAGCTTAAGCCAAATCCAAGAGACCCAGTACTTC	CASSLSQIQETQYF
TRBD2	TRBV13	TRBJ2-2	-	13	TGTGCCAGCAGCTTCGGGGGGGCCGGGGAGCTGTTTTTT	CASSFGGAGELFF
TRBD2	TRBV24-1	TRBJ2-1	-	15	TGTGCCACCAGTGGGGGGGGAAGCTCCTACAATGAGCAGTTCTTC	CATSGGGSSYNEQFF
-	TRBV4-2	TRBJ1-3	-	16	TGTGCCAGCAGCCAGAACGGGGGAGGAGTTGGAAACACCATATATTTT	CASSQNGGGVGNTIYF
TRBD2	TRBV13	TRBJ2-1	-	16	TGTGCCAGCAGCTGGCCCGCGGGGGTGACTGGTTATGAGCAGTTCTTC	CASSWPAGVTGYEQFF
TRBD1	TRBV4-1	TRBJ1-1	-	15	TGCGCCAGCAGCCAATTAGGACAGGGGCGGACTGAAGCTTTCTTT	CASSQLGQGRTEAFF
-	TRBV4-2	TRBJ1-2	-	14	TGTGCCAGCAGCCAAGAGCCGGGGAACTATGGCTACACCTTC	CASSQEPGNYGYTF
TRBD2	TRBV14	TRBJ2-7	-	15	TGTGCCAGCAGCCAAGGAACTAGCGGGGCCTACGAGCAGTACTTC	CASSQGTSGAYEQYF
TRBD2	TRBV11-2	TRBJ2-1	-	19	TGTGCCAGCAGCTTACCGGGACTAGCGGGGGAGAGCTCCTACAATGAGCAGTTCTTC	CASSLPGLAGESSYNEQFF
TRBD1	TRBV3-1/TRBV3-2	TRBJ2-7	-	14	TGTGCCAGCAGCCCGGGACAGCCTTCCTACGAGCAGTACTTC	CASSPGQPSYEQYF
-	TRBV27	TRBJ2-2	once	16	TGTGCCAGCAGACTTTACGGGGGTGGAAACACCGGGGAGCTGTTTTTT	CASRLYGGGNTGELFF
-	TRBV11-2	TRBJ2-1	-	15	TGTGCCAGCAGCTTAGAGGGGGCTGGCCAATATGAGCAGTTCTTC	CASSLEGAGQYEQFF
TRBD2	TRBV7-3	TRBJ2-1	-	18	TGTGCCAGCAGCCCATCGGGACTAGCGGCAGGCTCCTACAATGAGCAGTTCTTC	CASSPSGLAAGSYNEQFF
TRBD1	TRBV4-1	TRBJ2-7	once	16	TGCGCCAGCAGCCTCTTACCGGGACAGGGGGCGAACGAGCAGTACTTC	CASSLLPGQGANEQYF
TRBD2	TRBV11-2	TRBJ2-7	-	14	TGTGCCAGCAGCCCCCGCCAGCGGGGGATCGAGCAGTACTTC	CASSPRQRGIEQYF
-	TRBV9	TRBJ1-1	-	13	TGTGCCAGCAGCCGACAGGCTGGCACTGAAGCTTTCTTT	CASSRQAGTEAFF
TRBD2	TRBV5-4	TRBJ2-5	-	14	TGTGCCAGCAGCTCCGACGGGGGGAAAGAGACCCAGTACTTC	CASSSDGGKETQYF
-	TRBV6-6	TRBJ2-3	-	11	TGTGCCAGCAGTTCTCTGGGACATCAGTATTTT	CASSSLGHQYF
TRBD2	TRBV7-9	TRBJ2-1	once	17	TGTGCCAGCAGCTTACCAATAGCTAGCGGGGGGGCTGATGAGCAGTTCTTC	CASSLPIASGGADEQFF
TRBD2	TRBV4-2	TRBJ2-3	-	18	TGTGCCAGCAGCGCAGGACTAGCGGGGGGGCTGGACACAGATACGCAGTATTTT	CASSAGLAGGLDTDTQYF
-	TRBV19	TRBJ2-5	-	15	TGTGCCAGTAGTATTTTTCCGGGTAGCCCAGAGACCCAGTACTTC	CASSIFPGSPETQYF
TRBD1	TRBV19	TRBJ2-7	-	13	TGTGCCAGTAGTTCAGGGGGAAATAGCGAGCAGTACTTC	CASSSGGNSEQYF
-	TRBV7-2	TRBJ2-5	-	15	TGTGCCAGCAGCCCCTTAGGGGGGGTGCGAGAGACCCAGTACTTC	CASSPLGGVRETQYF
-	TRBV4-3	TRBJ1-1	-	16	TGCGCCAGCAGCCATGGCTGGGACTTGGGGAACACTGAAGCTTTCTTT	CASSHGWDLGNTEAFF
TRBD2	TRBV7-3	TRBJ2-1	-	15	TGTGCCAGCAGCACCCATAGCGGGGGGGCCACTGAGCAGTTCTTC	CASSTHSGGATEQFF
-	TRBV18	TRBJ1-2	once	13	TGTGCCAGCTCGAGGTCGGATAGCTATGGCTACACCTTC	CASSRSDSYGYTF
-	TRBV7-8	TRBJ2-3	-	16	TGTGCCAGCAGCCTCCTGGGGGGGCGTAGCACAGATACGCAGTATTTT	CASSLLGGRSTDTQYF
-	TRBV7-2	TRBJ2-3	-	17	TGTGCCAGCAGCTTACGGTCTGGTACAGCATGGGCGGATACGCAGTATTTT	CASSLRSGTAWADTQYF
-	TRBV2	TRBJ2-7	-	12	TGTGCCAGCAGTGGTTTCTACAGCGAGCAGTACTTC	CASSGFYSEQYF
-	TRBV6-1	TRBJ1-4	-	14	TGTGCCAGCAGTTTGGGGCTGACTAATGAAAAACTGTTTTTT	CASSLGLTNEKLFF
TRBD1	TRBV9	TRBJ1-1	-	17	TGTGCCAGCAGCGTTACAGGGGGCGGAGGGCCTACCACTGAAGCTTTCTTT	CASSVTGGGGPTTEAFF
TRBD2	TRBV13	TRBJ2-3	-	14	TGTGCCAGCGGACTAGCGGGGGAGGTAGATACGCAGTATTTT	CASGLAGEVDTQYF
-	TRBV27	TRBJ2-7	-	15	TGTGCCAGCAGGTTACAGGTGAAGTTCTCCTACGAGCAGTACTTC	CASRLQVKFSYEQYF
-	TRBV12-3/TRBV12-4	TRBJ2-2	-	12	TGTGCCAGCGCTTACTATTCGGGGGAGCTGTTTTTT	CASAYYSGELFF
-	TRBV2	TRBJ2-2	-	14	TGTGCCAGCAGTGAATTGGCCGGGAGGGGGCGACTGTTTTTT	CASSELAGRGRLFF
-	TRBV25-1	TRBJ2-7	-	13	TGTGCCAGCAGTGGCAGGGCCTACTACGAGCAGTACTTC	CASSGRAYYEQYF
TRBD1	TRBV9	TRBJ1-5	-	16	TGTGCCAGCAGCACGCCCGGGACAGGGTTAGAACAGCCCCAGCATTTT	CASSTPGTGLEQPQHF
-	TRBV2	TRBJ1-5	once	16	TGTGCCAGCAGTGACTTTCCACCGGGTTCGGGTCAGCCCCAGCATTTT	CASSDFPPGSGQPQHF